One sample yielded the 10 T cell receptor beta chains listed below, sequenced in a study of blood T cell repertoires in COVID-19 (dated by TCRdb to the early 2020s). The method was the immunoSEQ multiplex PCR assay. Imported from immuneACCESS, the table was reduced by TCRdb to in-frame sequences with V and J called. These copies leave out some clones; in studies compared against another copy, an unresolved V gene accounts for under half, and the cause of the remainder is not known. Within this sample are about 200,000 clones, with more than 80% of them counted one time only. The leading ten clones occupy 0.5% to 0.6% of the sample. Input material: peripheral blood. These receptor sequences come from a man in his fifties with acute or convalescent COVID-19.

The CDR3 nucleotides are TGTGCCACGGGGGAGCTATCCCCTAACTATGGCTACACCTTC. It encodes CATGELSPNYGYTF. The chain joins TRBV10-3 to TRBJ1-2; possible D gene TRBD1, 5 bases. Per germline, CDR1 ENHRY and CDR2 SYGVKD. This CDR3 region has 14 residues. V shed 10 bases and J shed 0 bases, with 15 bases lying between them.

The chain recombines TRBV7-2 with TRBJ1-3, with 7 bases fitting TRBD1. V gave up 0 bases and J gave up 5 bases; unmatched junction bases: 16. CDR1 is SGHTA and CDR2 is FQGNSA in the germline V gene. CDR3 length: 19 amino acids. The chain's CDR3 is CASSLAQGQGGSLRNTIYF. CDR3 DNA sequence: TGTGCCAGCAGCTTAGCGCAGGGGCAGGGGGGTTCTCTTAGAAACACCATATATTTT.

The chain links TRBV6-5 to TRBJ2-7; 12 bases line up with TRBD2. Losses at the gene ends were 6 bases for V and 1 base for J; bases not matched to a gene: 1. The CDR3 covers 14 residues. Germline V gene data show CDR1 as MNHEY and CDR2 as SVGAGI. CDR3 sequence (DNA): TGTGCCAGCAGCCTAGCGGGGGGGTCCTACGAGCAGTACGTC. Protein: CASSLAGGSYEQYV.

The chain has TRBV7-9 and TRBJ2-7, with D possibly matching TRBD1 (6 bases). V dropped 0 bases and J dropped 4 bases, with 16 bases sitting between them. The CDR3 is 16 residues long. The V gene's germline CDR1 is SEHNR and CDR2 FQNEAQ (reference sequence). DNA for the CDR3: TGTGCCAGCAGCTTAGCGGGGGCAGGAGCACTATACGAGCAGTACGTC. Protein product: CASSLAGAGALYEQYV.

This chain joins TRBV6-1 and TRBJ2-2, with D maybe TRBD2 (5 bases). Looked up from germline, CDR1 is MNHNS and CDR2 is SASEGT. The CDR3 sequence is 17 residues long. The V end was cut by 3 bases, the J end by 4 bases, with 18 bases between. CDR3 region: CASSEVDWSGFTGELFF. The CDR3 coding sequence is TGTGCCAGCAGTGAGGTGGACTGGTCTGGATTCACCGGGGAGCTGTTTTTT.

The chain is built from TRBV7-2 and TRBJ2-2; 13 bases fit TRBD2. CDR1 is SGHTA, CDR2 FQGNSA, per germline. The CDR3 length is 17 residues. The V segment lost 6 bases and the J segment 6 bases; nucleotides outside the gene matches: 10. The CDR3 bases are TGTGCCAGCAGTAGAACTAGCGGGGGGGCCCTACCCGGGGAGCTGTTTTTT. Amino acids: CASSRTSGGALPGELFF.

CDR3 DNA sequence: TGTGCCAGCAGCGACAGGGGAGGGGAGCAGTACGTC. As protein: CASSDRGGEQYV. The chain combines TRBV6-6 with TRBJ2-7; D might be TRBD1 (8 bases). Germline CDR1 and CDR2: MNHNY and SVGAGI (reference sequence). Trimming removed 6 bases from V and 7 bases from J, with 13 bases in between. This CDR3 contains 12 residues.

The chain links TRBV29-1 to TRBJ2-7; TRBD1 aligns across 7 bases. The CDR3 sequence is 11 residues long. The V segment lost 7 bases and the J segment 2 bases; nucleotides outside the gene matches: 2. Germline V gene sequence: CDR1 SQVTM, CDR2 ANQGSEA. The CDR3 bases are TGCAGCGCAGGGACAGCCTACGAGCAGTACTTC. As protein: CSAGTAYEQYF.

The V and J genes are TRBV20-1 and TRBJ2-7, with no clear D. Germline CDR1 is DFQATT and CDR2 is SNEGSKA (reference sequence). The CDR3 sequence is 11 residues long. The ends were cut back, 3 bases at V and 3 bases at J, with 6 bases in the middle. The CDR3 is CSASNYYEQYV. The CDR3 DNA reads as TGCAGTGCTAGTAACTACTACGAGCAGTACGTC.

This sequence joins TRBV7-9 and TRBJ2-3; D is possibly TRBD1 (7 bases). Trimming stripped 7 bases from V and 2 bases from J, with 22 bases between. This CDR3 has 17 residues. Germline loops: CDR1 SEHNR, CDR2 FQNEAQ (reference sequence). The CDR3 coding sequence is TGTGCCAGCATCAATAAACCCCCAGGGGGGTCCACAGATACGCAGTATTTT. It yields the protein CASINKPPGGSTDTQYF.